The source of this T cell receptor (beta chain) is a study of beta chain features in type 1 diabetes. Overall study findings and caveats: The naive, central memory and Treg TCRB repertoires showed an apparent similarity that was greater among patients than among healthy donors. Type 1 diabetes patients had moderately but significantly shorter TCRB CDR3s in all four CD4+ subsets.

This clone occurred a few times. The antigen is not known. Expressed TCRB transcripts got sequenced, as all isolated RNA was reverse transcribed. Here immunoSEQ multiplex PCR was the method, and the copy in TCRdb shows in-frame clones only, minus some. The sample consists of more than 250,000 clones, 14% of them appearing once. J gave up 6 bases and V 2 bases, and 2 bases lay outside the gene matches. The CDR3 length is 13 residues. The germline V gene encodes CDR1 MNHEY and CDR2 SVGAGI. The receptor's source is a man aged 30 to 39 with type 1 diabetes. The V gene is TRBV6-5, the J gene TRBJ1-2; 8 bases align to TRBD1. The source material was naive CD4+ T cells from blood. In nucleotides, the CDR3 is TGTGCCAGCAGTTACGGACAGGGACATGGCTACACCTTC. Amino acid sequence: CASSYGQGHGYTF.